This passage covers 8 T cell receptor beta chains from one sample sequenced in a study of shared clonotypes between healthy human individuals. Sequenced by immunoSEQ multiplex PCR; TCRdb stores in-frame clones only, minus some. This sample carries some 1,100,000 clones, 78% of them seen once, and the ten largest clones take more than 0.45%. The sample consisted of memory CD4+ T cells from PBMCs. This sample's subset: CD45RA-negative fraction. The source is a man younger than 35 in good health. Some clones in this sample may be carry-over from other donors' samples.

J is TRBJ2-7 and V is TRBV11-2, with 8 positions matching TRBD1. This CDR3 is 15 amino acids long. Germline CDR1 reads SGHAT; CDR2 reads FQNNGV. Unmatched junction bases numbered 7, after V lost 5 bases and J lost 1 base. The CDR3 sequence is CASSGMTGDSYEQYF. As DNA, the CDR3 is TGTGCCAGCAGCGGGATGACAGGGGATTCCTACGAGCAGTACTTC. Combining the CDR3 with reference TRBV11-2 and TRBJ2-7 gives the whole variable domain EAGVAQSPRYKIIEKRQSVAFWCNPISGHATLYWYQQILGQGPKLLIQFQNNGVVDDSQLPKDRFSAERLKGVDSTLKIQPAKLEDSAVYLCASSGMTGDSYEQYFGPGTRLTVT.

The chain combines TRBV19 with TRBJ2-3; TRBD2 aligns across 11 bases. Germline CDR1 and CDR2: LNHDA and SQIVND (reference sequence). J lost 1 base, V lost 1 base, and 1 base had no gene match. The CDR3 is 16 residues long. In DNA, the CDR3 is TGTGCCAGTAGTATAGCACTAGCGGGAGGCACAGATACGCAGTATTTT. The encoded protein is CASSIALAGGTDTQYF. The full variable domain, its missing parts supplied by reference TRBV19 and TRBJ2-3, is DGGITQSPKYLFRKEGQNVTLSCEQNLNHDAMYWYRQDPGQGLRLIYYSQIVNDFQKGDIAEGYSVSREKKESFPLTVTSAQKNPTAFYLCASSIALAGGTDTQYFGPGTRLTVL.

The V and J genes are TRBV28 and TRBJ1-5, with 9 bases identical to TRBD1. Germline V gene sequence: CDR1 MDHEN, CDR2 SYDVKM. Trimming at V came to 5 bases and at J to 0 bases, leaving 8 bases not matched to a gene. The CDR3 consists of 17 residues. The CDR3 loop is CASSLRTGAYSNQPQHF. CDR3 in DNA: TGTGCCAGCAGTCTGAGGACAGGGGCTTATAGCAATCAGCCCCAGCATTTT.

DNA for the CDR3: TGTGCCAGCAGTTTAAGGTCTAGCGGGAGGGCCGGGGAGACCCAGTACTTC. This gives the protein CASSLRSSGRAGETQYF. The V gene is TRBV27, the J gene TRBJ2-5, with TRBD2 matching 12 bases. Unmatched junction bases numbered 9, after V lost 2 bases and J lost 5 bases. CDR3 length: 17 amino acids. CDR1 MNHEY and CDR2 SMNVEV come from the germline V gene (reference sequence).

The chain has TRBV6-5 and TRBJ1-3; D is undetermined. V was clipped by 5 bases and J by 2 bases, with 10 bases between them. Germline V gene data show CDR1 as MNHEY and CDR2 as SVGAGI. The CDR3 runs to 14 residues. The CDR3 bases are TGTGCCAGCAGTCCCTCCTCGGCTGGAAACACCATATATTTT. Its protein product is CASSPSSAGNTIYF.

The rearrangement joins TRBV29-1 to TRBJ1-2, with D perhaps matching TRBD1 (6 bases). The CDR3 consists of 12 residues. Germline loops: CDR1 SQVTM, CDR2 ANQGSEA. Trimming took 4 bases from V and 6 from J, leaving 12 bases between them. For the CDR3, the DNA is TGCAGCGTTGTAGGGACACAGGATGGCTACACCTTC. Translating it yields CSVVGTQDGYTF. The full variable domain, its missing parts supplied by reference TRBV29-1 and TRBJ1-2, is SAVISQKPSRDICQRGTSLTIQCQVDSQVTMMFWYRQQPGQSLTLIATANQGSEATYESGFVIDKFPISRPNLTFSTLTVSNMSPEDSSIYLCSVVGTQDGYTFGSGTRLTVV.

CDR3 sequence reads: CAWSPGHGISGNTIYF. CDR3 bases: TGTGCCTGGAGTCCGGGACACGGAATCTCTGGAAACACCATATATTTT. The chain combines TRBV30 with TRBJ1-3, with D perhaps matching TRBD1 (6 bases). V was pared by 2 bases and J by 0 bases, with 14 bases between. Germline V CDR1 and CDR2: GTSNPN, SVGIG (reference sequence). This CDR3 has 16 amino acids.

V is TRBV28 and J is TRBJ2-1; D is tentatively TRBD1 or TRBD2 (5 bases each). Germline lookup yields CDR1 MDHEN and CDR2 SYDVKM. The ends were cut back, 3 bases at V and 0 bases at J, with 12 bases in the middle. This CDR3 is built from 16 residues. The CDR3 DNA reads TGTGCCAGCAGTTTGGGGCCAGGGAGCTCCTACAATGAGCAGTTCTTC. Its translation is CASSLGPGSSYNEQFF.